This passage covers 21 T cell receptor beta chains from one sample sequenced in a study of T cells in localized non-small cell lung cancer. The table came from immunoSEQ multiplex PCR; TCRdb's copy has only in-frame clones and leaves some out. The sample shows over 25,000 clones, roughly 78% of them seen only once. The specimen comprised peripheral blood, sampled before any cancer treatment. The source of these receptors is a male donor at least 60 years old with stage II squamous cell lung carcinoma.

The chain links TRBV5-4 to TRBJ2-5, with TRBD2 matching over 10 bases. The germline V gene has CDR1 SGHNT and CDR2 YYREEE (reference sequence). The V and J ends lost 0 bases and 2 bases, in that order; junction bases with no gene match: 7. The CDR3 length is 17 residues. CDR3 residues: CASSLDPSGGFQETQYF. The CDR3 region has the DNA TGTGCCAGCAGCTTGGATCCTAGCGGGGGCTTTCAAGAGACCCAGTACTTC.

The CDR3 nucleotides read TGTGCCAGCAGTGGGGGGCCGGGACGGGGAGACCGTCGGGAGCTGTTTTTT. It encodes CASSGGPGRGDRRELFF. V and J are TRBV2 and TRBJ2-2; D may be TRBD1 (6 bases). Germline values: CDR1 SNHLY, CDR2 FYNNEI. The V and J ends lost 4 bases and 9 bases respectively, with 24 bases between them. CDR3 length equals 17 residues.

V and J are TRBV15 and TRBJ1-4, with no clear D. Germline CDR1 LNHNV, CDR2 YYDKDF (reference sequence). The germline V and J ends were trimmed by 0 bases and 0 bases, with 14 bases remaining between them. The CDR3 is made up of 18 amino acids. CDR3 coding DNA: TGTGCCACCAGCAGAGATCGTCAGCGTCCTACAACTAATGAAAAACTGTTTTTT. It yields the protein CATSRDRQRPTTNEKLFF.

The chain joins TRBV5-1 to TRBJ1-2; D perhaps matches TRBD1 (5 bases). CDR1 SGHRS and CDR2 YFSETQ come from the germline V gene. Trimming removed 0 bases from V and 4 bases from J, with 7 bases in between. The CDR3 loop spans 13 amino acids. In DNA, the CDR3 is TGCGCCAGCAGCTTGGGGGGGTCCTATGGCTACACCTTC. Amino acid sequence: CASSLGGSYGYTF.

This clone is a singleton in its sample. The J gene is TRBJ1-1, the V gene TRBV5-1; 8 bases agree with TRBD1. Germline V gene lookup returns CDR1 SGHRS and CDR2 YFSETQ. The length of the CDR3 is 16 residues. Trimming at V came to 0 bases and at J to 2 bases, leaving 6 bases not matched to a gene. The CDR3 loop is CASSLVGTGSNTEAFF. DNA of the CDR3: TGCGCCAGCAGCTTGGTTGGGACAGGATCCAACACTGAAGCTTTCTTT. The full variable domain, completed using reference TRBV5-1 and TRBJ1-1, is KAGVTQTPRYLIKTRGQQVTLSCSPISGHRSVSWYQQTPGQGLQFLFEYFSETQRNKGNFPGRFSGRQFSNSRSEMNVSTLELGDSALYLCASSLVGTGSNTEAFFGQGTRLTVV.

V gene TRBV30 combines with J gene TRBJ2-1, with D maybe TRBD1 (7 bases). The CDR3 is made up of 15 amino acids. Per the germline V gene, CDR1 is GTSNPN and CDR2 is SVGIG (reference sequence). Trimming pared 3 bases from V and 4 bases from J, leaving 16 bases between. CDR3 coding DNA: TGTGCCTGGAGCCCCCGCGCGGGACAGTACAATGAGCAGTTCTTC. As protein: CAWSPRAGQYNEQFF. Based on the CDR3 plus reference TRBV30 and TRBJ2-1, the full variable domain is SQTIHQWPATLVQPVGSPLSLECTVEGTSNPNLYWYRQAAGRGLQLLFYSVGIGQISSEVPQNLSASRPQDRQFILSSKKLLLSDSGFYLCAWSPRAGQYNEQFFGPGTRLTVL.

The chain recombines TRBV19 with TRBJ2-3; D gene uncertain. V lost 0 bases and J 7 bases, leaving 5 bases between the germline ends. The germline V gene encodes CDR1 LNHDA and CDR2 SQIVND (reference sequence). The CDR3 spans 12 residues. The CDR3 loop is CASSIDYYTQYF. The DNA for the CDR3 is TGTGCCAGTAGTATAGATTACTATACGCAGTATTTT.

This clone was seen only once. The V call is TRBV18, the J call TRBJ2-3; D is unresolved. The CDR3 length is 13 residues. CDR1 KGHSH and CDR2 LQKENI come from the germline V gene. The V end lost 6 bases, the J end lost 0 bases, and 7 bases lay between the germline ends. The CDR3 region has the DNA TGTGCCAGCTCCCAGCCGAGCACAGATACGCAGTATTTT. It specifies CASSQPSTDTQYF.

The chain's CDR3 is CASSPDSTEAFF. The CDR3 DNA reads TGTGCCAGCAGCCCTGACAGCACTGAAGCTTTCTTT. This sequence joins TRBV5-2 and TRBJ1-1; the table's TRBD1 call for D was not verified on the DNA. TRBV5-2 represents a pseudogene. This CDR3 comprises 12 residues.

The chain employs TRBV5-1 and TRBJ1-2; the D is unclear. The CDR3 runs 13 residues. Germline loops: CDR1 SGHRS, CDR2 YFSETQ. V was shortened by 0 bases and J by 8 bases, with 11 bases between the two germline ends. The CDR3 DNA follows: TGCGCCAGCAGCTTGGGGGGAGAAGGAGGCTACACCTTC. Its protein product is CASSLGGEGGYTF.

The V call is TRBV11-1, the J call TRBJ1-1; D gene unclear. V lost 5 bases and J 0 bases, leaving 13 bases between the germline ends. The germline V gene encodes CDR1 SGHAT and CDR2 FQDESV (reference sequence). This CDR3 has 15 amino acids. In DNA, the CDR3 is TGTGCCAGCAGCCCTAGCGGCAGTTTGAACACTGAAGCTTTCTTT. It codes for CASSPSGSLNTEAFF.

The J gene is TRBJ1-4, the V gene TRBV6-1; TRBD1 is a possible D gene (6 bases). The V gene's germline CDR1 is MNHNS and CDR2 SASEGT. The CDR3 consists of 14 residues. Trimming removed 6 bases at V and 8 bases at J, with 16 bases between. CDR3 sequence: CASRGEGGWEKLFF. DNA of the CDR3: TGTGCCAGCAGGGGGGAGGGGGGCTGGGAAAAACTGTTTTTT.

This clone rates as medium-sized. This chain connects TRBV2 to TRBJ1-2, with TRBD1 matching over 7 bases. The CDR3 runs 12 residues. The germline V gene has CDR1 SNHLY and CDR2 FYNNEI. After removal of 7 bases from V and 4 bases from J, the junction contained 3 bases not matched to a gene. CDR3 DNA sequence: TGTGCCAGCATGACAGGGTTCTATGGCTACACCTTC. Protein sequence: CASMTGFYGYTF.

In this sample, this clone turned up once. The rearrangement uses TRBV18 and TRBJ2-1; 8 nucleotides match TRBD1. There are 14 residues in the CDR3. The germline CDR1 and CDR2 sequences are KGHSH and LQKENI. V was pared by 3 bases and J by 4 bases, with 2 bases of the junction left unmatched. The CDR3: CASSPTGAYNEQFF. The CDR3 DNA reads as TGTGCCAGCTCACCGACAGGGGCGTACAATGAGCAGTTCTTC.

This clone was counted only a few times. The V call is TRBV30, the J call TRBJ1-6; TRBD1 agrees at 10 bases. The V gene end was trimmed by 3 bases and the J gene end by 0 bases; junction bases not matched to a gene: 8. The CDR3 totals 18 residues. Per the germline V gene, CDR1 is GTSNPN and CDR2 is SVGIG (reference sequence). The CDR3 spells CAWRGGQGTSSYNSPLHF. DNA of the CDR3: TGTGCCTGGAGGGGGGGACAGGGGACGAGCTCCTATAATTCACCCCTCCACTTT.

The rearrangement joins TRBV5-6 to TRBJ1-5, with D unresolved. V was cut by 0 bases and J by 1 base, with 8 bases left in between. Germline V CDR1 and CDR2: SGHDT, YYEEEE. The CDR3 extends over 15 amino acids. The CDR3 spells CASSLAGVSNQPQHF. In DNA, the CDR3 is TGTGCCAGCAGCTTGGCGGGTGTGAGCAATCAGCCCCAGCATTTT.

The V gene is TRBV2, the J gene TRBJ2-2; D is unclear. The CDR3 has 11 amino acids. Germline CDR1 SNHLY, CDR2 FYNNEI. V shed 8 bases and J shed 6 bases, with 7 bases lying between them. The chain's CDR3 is CASGVAGELFF. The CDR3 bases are TGTGCCAGCGGGGTGGCCGGGGAGCTGTTTTTT.

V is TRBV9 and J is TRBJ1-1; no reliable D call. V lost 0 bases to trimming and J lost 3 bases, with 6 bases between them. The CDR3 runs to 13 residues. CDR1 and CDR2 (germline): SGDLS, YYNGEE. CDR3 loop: CASSVAGYTEAFF. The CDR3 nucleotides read TGTGCCAGCAGCGTAGCAGGCTACACTGAAGCTTTCTTT.

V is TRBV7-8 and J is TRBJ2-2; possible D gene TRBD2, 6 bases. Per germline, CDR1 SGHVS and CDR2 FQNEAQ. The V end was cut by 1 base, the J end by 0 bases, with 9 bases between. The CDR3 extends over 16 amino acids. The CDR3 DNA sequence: TGTGCCAGCAGCTTAGGGGTAGCGGCGAACACCGGGGAGCTGTTTTTT. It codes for CASSLGVAANTGELFF.

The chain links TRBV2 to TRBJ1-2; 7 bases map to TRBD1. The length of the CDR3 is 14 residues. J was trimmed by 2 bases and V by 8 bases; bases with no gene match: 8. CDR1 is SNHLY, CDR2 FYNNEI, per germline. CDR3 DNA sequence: TGTGCCAGCGAAGATCGGGACAGCAACTATGGCTACACCTTC. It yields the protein CASEDRDSNYGYTF.

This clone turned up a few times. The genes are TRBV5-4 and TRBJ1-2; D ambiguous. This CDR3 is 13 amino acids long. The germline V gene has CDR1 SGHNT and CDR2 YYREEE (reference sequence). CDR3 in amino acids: CALGTGRDYGYTF. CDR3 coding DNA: TGTGCTCTAGGCACGGGAAGGGACTATGGCTACACCTTC.